This T cell receptor beta chain appears in the sequencing data of a study of blood T cell repertoires in COVID-19. Clones were read by immunoSEQ multiplex PCR, and TCRdb kept only the in-frame ones, dropping some. The sample records 130,000 to 150,000 clones, roughly 83% being singletons. The V segment lost 5 bases and the J segment 4 bases; nucleotides outside the gene matches: 3. Germline V gives CDR1 MNHEY, CDR2 SVGEGT. The CDR3 consists of 13 residues. This chain connects TRBV6-2 or TRBV6-3 to TRBJ1-1; TRBD1 aligns across 8 bases. This receptor was taken from a man aged 50-59 years who had recovered from COVID-19. Sequencing used PBMCs or T cells enriched from blood (not recorded which). The CDR3 sequence is CASSRGTGTEAFF. In DNA, the CDR3 is TGTGCCAGCAGTAGAGGGACAGGCACTGAAGCTTTCTTT.